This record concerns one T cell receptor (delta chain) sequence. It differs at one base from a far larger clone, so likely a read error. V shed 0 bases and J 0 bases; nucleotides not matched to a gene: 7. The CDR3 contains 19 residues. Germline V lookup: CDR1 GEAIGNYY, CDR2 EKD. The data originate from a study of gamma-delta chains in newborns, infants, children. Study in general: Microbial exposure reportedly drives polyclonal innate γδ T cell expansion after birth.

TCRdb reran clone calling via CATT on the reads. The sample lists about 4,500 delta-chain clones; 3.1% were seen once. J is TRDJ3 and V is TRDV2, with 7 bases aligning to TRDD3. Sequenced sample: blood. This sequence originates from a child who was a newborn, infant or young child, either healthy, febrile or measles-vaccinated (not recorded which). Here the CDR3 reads CACDTVLGNASWDTRQMFF. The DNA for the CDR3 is TGTGCCTGTGACACCGTACTGGGGAACGCCTCCTGGGACACCCGACAGATGTTTTTC.